This T cell receptor (beta chain) was captured by sequencing in a study of long-term antiretroviral therapy in people with HIV. Per the germline V gene, CDR1 is SGDLS and CDR2 is YYNGEE. Trimming shortened V by 0 bases and J by 5 bases, and 12 bases separated the two germline ends. The CDR3 loop spans 15 amino acids. The assay used was immunoSEQ (version v3.0), run at survey level. Some clones are missing from TCRdb's copy, which holds only in-frame ones; the method was immunoSEQ multiplex PCR. The sample has tens of thousands of clones; over 75% are singletons. About this clone: Its specificity is unknown.

General study findings and limits: ART-treated samples gained diversity yet remained below transplant donor controls. Pre-ART expanded TRB clones stayed dominant throughout, though often decreasing after ART.

The sequencing used unsorted PBMCs, collected about 3.4 years after starting antiretroviral therapy. J is TRBJ1-5 and V is TRBV9, with a possible D match to TRBD1 (5 bases). The receptor's source is a man younger than 35 with HIV. DNA for the CDR3: TGTGCCAGCAGCGTAGAAGGAGGGGATGATCAGCCCCAGCATTTT. Translating it yields CASSVEGGDDQPQHF.